Each of the 19 T cell receptor beta chains below was sequenced from the same sample in a study of T cell responses to AZD1222 COVID-19 vaccine. Data came from immunoSEQ multiplex PCR; TCRdb stores just in-frame clones and leaves some out. The table shows 50,000 to 70,000 clones, with more than 70% occurring only once. Material: peripheral blood, obtained on day 0 of MenACWY control vaccination. The source is an adult in good health.

V and J are TRBV19 and TRBJ1-1, with 7 bases fitting TRBD1. This CDR3 has 14 residues. The ends lost 2 bases at V and 2 bases at J; junction bases unmatched: 2. Germline CDR1 is LNHDA and CDR2 is SQIVND (reference sequence). The CDR3 nucleotides are TGTGCCAGTAGTATAAACAGGGGTAACACTGAAGCTTTCTTT. Amino acid sequence: CASSINRGNTEAFF.

This rearrangement joins TRBV6-6 to TRBJ2-4; the D gene is possibly TRBD1 (5 bases). Trimming removed 5 bases at V and 6 bases at J, with 8 bases between. From germline, CDR1 is MNHNY and CDR2 SVGAGI (reference sequence). The CDR3 extends over 12 amino acids. In DNA form, the CDR3 reads TGTGCCAGCAGTACAGGCGGAAACATTCAGTACTTC. It encodes CASSTGGNIQYF.

The V gene is TRBV2, the J gene TRBJ1-3; perhaps TRBD1 as D (5 bases). Looked up from germline, CDR1 is SNHLY and CDR2 is FYNNEI. CDR3 size: 13 residues. Trimming shortened V by 7 bases and J by 4 bases, and 11 bases separated the two germline ends. The CDR3 region is CASTGDEGNTIYF. The CDR3 coding sequence is TGTGCCAGCACGGGGGACGAGGGAAACACCATATATTTT. The full variable domain, rest sourced from reference TRBV2 and TRBJ1-3, is EPEVTQTPSHQVTQMGQEVILRCVPISNHLYFYWYRQILGQKVEFLVSFYNNEISEKSEIFDDQFSVERPDGSNFTLKIRSTKLEDSAMYFCASTGDEGNTIYFGEGSWLTVV.

This chain links TRBV5-1 with TRBJ1-1, with D perhaps matching TRBD1 (5 bases). This CDR3 region has 15 residues. Germline values: CDR1 SGHRS, CDR2 YFSETQ. V lost 0 bases, J lost 7 bases, and 16 bases lay in between. In nucleotides, the CDR3 is TGCGCCAGCAGCTTGGCCCAGGGAGGGAGGGGTGAAGCTTTCTTT. Its translation: CASSLAQGGRGEAFF. Based on the CDR3 plus reference TRBV5-1 and TRBJ1-1, the full variable domain is KAGVTQTPRYLIKTRGQQVTLSCSPISGHRSVSWYQQTPGQGLQFLFEYFSETQRNKGNFPGRFSGRQFSNSRSEMNVSTLELGDSALYLCASSLAQGGRGEAFFGQGTRLTVV.

The chain is built from TRBV3-1 (or the pseudogene TRBV3-2) and TRBJ2-1; 12 positions agree with TRBD2. The CDR3 totals 16 residues. Germline lookup yields CDR1 LGHDT and CDR2 YNNKEL (reference sequence). Trimming took 4 bases from V and 8 from J; bases not matched to a gene: 9. CDR3 protein: CASSPGTSGYIDEQFF. CDR3 bases: TGTGCCAGCAGCCCCGGGACTAGCGGGTACATCGATGAGCAGTTCTTC.

Points on this clone: Other nucleotide sequences in the sample specify the same CDR3. The chain has TRBV7-2 and TRBJ1-5; no definite D call. Germline V gene data show CDR1 as SGHTA and CDR2 as FQGNSA. There are 13 residues in the CDR3. The V end was cut by 3 bases, the J end by 4 bases, with 7 bases between. The CDR3 spells CASSFQGNQPQHF. In DNA form, the CDR3 reads TGTGCCAGCAGCTTCCAAGGAAATCAGCCCCAGCATTTT.

The chain joins TRBV7-8 to TRBJ1-4; 12 bases map to TRBD1. Germline CDR1 and CDR2: SGHVS and FQNEAQ. V gave up 3 bases and J gave up 14 bases; unmatched junction bases: 7. This CDR3 spans 14 amino acids. The CDR3 protein is CASSLSRDRGLLFF. CDR3 nucleotides: TGTGCCAGCAGCTTGTCCCGGGACAGGGGGCTCCTGTTTTTT.

The rearrangement links TRBV3-1 (or the pseudogene TRBV3-2) to TRBJ2-3; D may be TRBD2 (5 bases). Germline V gene data show CDR1 as LGHDT and CDR2 as YNNKEL (reference sequence). The V end lost 3 bases, the J end lost 9 bases, and 16 bases lay between the germline ends. This CDR3 region has 14 residues. Here the CDR3 reads CASSQQAAPGTQYF. The CDR3 nucleotides are TGTGCCAGCAGCCAGCAAGCGGCCCCGGGGACGCAGTATTTT.

This chain connects TRBV7-8 to TRBJ1-5, with 8 bases that match TRBD1. The CDR3 has 14 residues. Germline CDR1 is SGHVS and CDR2 is FQNEAQ. The junction had 6 bases not matched to a gene; V was cut back by 6 bases and J by 5 bases. The CDR3, as DNA: TGTGCCAGCAGTCGCAGGGGGCGCGATCAGCCCCAGCATTTT. Protein: CASSRRGRDQPQHF.

V and J are TRBV19 and TRBJ1-4; TRBD1 aligns across 12 bases. Germline CDR1 reads LNHDA; CDR2 reads SQIVND (reference sequence). This CDR3 spans 15 amino acids. Germline trimming cut 5 bases from V and 7 bases from J; bases unmatched to any gene: 5. The CDR3 sequence: CASSVGTGGPEKLFF. The DNA for the CDR3 is TGTGCCAGTAGTGTCGGGACAGGGGGCCCTGAAAAACTGTTTTTT.

This clone was picked up a small number of times. The chain links TRBV5-1 to TRBJ1-5; D is perhaps TRBD1 (5 bases). V was shortened by 2 bases and J by 4 bases, with 19 bases between the two germline ends. The germline gives CDR1 SGHRS, CDR2 YFSETQ. The CDR3 is 17 residues long. The CDR3 DNA follows: TGCGCCAGCAGCTTAGCACAGGCGGCAATAGCAAATCAGCCCCAGCATTTT. Protein sequence: CASSLAQAAIANQPQHF.

This chain links TRBV9 with TRBJ2-3; 14 bases are a match to TRBD2. Per the germline V gene, CDR1 is SGDLS and CDR2 is YYNGEE. The CDR3 consists of 16 residues. V lost 4 bases, J lost 6 bases, and 7 bases stayed unmatched. The chain's CDR3 is CASSMGTSGRLDTQYF. The CDR3 nucleotides read TGTGCCAGCAGCATGGGGACTAGCGGGAGACTGGATACGCAGTATTTT.

This chain joins TRBV27 and TRBJ1-2; 9 bases line up with TRBD1. After removal of 2 bases from V and 2 bases from J, the junction contained 18 bases not matched to a gene. The CDR3 covers 20 residues. The germline V gene has CDR1 MNHEY and CDR2 SMNVEV (reference sequence). The CDR3 loop is CASSLAPPTGGFAQNYGYTF. The CDR3 nucleotides read TGTGCCAGCAGTTTAGCGCCTCCAACAGGGGGCTTTGCTCAAAACTATGGCTACACCTTC.

This clone came up once. A junction end diverges from the germline sequence, so it may reflect a read error. The chain employs TRBV6-5 and TRBJ1-1; D may be TRBD1 (6 bases). Per the germline V gene, CDR1 is MNHEY and CDR2 is SVGAGI. This CDR3 region has 13 residues. The CDR3 coding sequence is TGTGCAAGCATTCAACAGGGAAACACTGAAGCTTTCTTT. The encoded protein is CASIQQGNTEAFF.

J is TRBJ1-6 and V is TRBV19, with 8 bases aligning to TRBD1. Germline trimming cut 6 bases from V and 7 bases from J; bases unmatched to any gene: 5. Germline V gene data show CDR1 as LNHDA and CDR2 as SQIVND (reference sequence). This CDR3 contains 14 residues. The CDR3 nucleotides read TGTGCCAGTAGACGGACAGGGACAAATTCACCCCTCCACTTT. Its translation: CASRRTGTNSPLHF.

The CDR3 DNA reads as TGTGCCAGCAGCCGCGGGGCAGGGAGTTCCTACGAGCAGTACTTC. Protein product: CASSRGAGSSYEQYF. The rearrangement links TRBV7-2 to TRBJ2-7; the D gene is possibly TRBD2 (6 bases). Deletions cut 5 bases from V and 1 base from J, with 15 bases between. The CDR3 consists of 15 residues. Germline CDR1 reads SGHTA; CDR2 reads FQGNSA.

The CDR3 region is CASRPPRQTYEQYF. The CDR3 DNA reads as TGTGCCAGCAGACCACCCCGACAGACCTACGAGCAGTACTTC. The chain has TRBV28 and TRBJ2-7, with D possibly matching TRBD1 (5 bases). The length of the CDR3 is 14 residues. CDR1 and CDR2 (germline): MDHEN, SYDVKM. With 6 bases removed from V and 2 bases from J, the gap between germline ends came to 14 bases.

This sequence joins TRBV30 and TRBJ2-1; tentative D call: TRBD2 (5 bases). V lost 3 bases, J lost 4 bases, and 10 bases lay in between. This CDR3 has 13 residues. The germline gives CDR1 GTSNPN, CDR2 SVGIG (reference sequence). The CDR3 reads CAWSPAEYNEQFF. The CDR3 DNA reads as TGTGCCTGGAGCCCAGCGGAATACAATGAGCAGTTCTTC.

This chain connects TRBV19 to TRBJ1-4; 7 bases line up with TRBD1. The CDR3 has 14 amino acids. Trimming at V came to 7 bases and at J to 5 bases, leaving 7 bases not matched to a gene. The germline V gene encodes CDR1 LNHDA and CDR2 SQIVND (reference sequence). The DNA of the CDR3 is TGTGCCAGTATGGGGACAGCCTTAAATGAAAAACTGTTTTTT. It codes for CASMGTALNEKLFF.